The rows below give T cell receptor beta chains drawn from one sample of a study of blood T cell repertoires in COVID-19. Repertoires were generated with immunoSEQ multiplex PCR, while TCRdb's copy carries only in-frame clones and drops some. The sample shows over 150,000 clones, more than 65% of them seen only once. Sequences were obtained from peripheral blood. The receptors were gathered from a human donor in a cohort sampled during active COVID-19. Each CDR3 is given with its conserved first and last residue. A D gene is named only where the DNA matches it firmly. Some rows mark clone size as missing; the rest say once, few, many or name a class of expanded clone.

TRBV28	TRBJ2-2	TRBD1	few	TGTGCCAGCAGTTCTATCCAGGGACAGGCGAACACCGGGGAGCTGTTTTTT	CASSSIQGQANTGELFF
TRBV27	TRBJ1-1	NA	NA	TGTGCCAGCAGCCCGACACTGAACACTGAAGCTTTCTTT	CASSPTLNTEAFF
TRBV7-2	TRBJ2-7	TRBD2	NA	TGTGCCAGCAGCTTCATAGCGGGAAGCTCCTACGAGCAGTACTTC	CASSFIAGSSYEQYF
TRBV19	TRBJ2-1	NA	NA	TGTGCCAGTAGAGGACAGTACAATGAGCAGTTCTTC	CASRGQYNEQFF
TRBV11-2	TRBJ2-2	NA	once	TGTGCCAGCAGCTTGGAGACGAACACCGGGGAGCTGTTTTTT	CASSLETNTGELFF
TRBV3-1/TRBV3-2	TRBJ2-1	NA	many	TGTGCCAGCAGCCACATACACAGGGACAATGAGCAGTTCTTC	CASSHIHRDNEQFF
TRBV2	TRBJ2-3	TRBD1	NA	TGTGCCAGCCGGGACAGGGGCACAGATACGCAGTATTTT	CASRDRGTDTQYF
TRBV5-1	TRBJ2-3	NA	NA	TGCGCCAGCAGCCTTGGACAACCCACAGATACGCAGTATTTT	CASSLGQPTDTQYF
TRBV7-2	TRBJ2-1	NA	NA	TGTGCCAGCAGCTTAGCGCTGGTTTTCCGGGACAATGAGCAGTTCTTC	CASSLALVFRDNEQFF
TRBV5-1	TRBJ2-1	NA	NA	TGCGCCAGCAGCTTGATGGGGGCGCTGAATGAGCAGTTCTTC	CASSLMGALNEQFF
TRBV5-1	TRBJ2-7	NA	NA	TGCGCCAGCAGCTTACTACCTCCCGGAGACGGCTATTACGAGCAGTACTTC	CASSLLPPGDGYYEQYF
TRBV4-1	TRBJ1-3	NA	NA	TGCGCCAGCAGCCAGCCCGACATCGAAACTGGAAACACCATATATTTT	CASSQPDIETGNTIYF
TRBV18	TRBJ2-3	TRBD1	NA	TGTGCCAGCTCTCTCATAGGACAGGACACAGATACGCAGTATTTT	CASSLIGQDTDTQYF
TRBV2	TRBJ1-5	NA	NA	TGTGCCAGCAGTAAGTCAGGGGCGAGGAATCAGCCCCAGCATTTT	CASSKSGARNQPQHF
TRBV7-9	TRBJ2-5	TRBD2	NA	TGTGCCAGCAGTTCCGGGTTACTAGCGGCGCAAGAGACCCAGTACTTC	CASSSGLLAAQETQYF
TRBV9	TRBJ2-1	TRBD2	NA	TGTGCCAGCAGCGTAGAACTAGCGCCCAGCTATGAGCAGTTCTTC	CASSVELAPSYEQFF
TRBV5-1	TRBJ2-7	NA	NA	TGCGCCAGCCGGAAAGGACTGGCCTACGAGCAGTACTTC	CASRKGLAYEQYF
TRBV19	TRBJ1-2	NA	few	TGTGCCAGTAGTCCGGGGGACGGACTCAATAACTATGGCTACACCTTC	CASSPGDGLNNYGYTF
TRBV21-1	TRBJ1-1	NA	NA	TGTGCCAGCAGCAAAGGTAGGACAGGGGTATTAGCTTTCTTT	CASSKGRTGVLAFF
TRBV5-1	TRBJ2-1	NA	NA	TGCGCCAGCAGCCCATGGAGGGAGGAGGGCAATGAGCAGTTCTTC	CASSPWREEGNEQFF
TRBV5-1	TRBJ2-2	TRBD2	NA	TGCGCCAGCAGCAAAACCGGGACTAGAGACACCGGGGAGCTGTTTTTT	CASSKTGTRDTGELFF
TRBV4-2	TRBJ1-3	NA	NA	TGTGCCAGCAGCCAAGATTTGCCAGGGGCCTCTGGAAACACCATATATTTT	CASSQDLPGASGNTIYF
TRBV19	TRBJ2-3	TRBD2	once	TGTGCCAGTAGTATCGGGACTAGCGAGCCCACAGATACGCAGTATTTT	CASSIGTSEPTDTQYF
TRBV7-2	TRBJ2-5	TRBD1	NA	TGTGCCAGCAGCTTACTTGGACAGGCATATCCCCAAGAGACCCAGTACTTC	CASSLLGQAYPQETQYF
TRBV18	TRBJ1-1	TRBD1	once	TGTGCCAGCTCACCTCAGGGACAGGGCCCTGAAGCTTTCTTT	CASSPQGQGPEAFF
TRBV6-5	TRBJ2-5	NA	many	TGTGCCAGCAGTTACTCGGAACAGTACCAAGAGACCCAGTACTTC	CASSYSEQYQETQYF
TRBV4-1	TRBJ1-4	NA	NA	TGCGCCAGCAGCCAAGATCAGTTTGGCGGCGGGGAAAAACTGTTTTTT	CASSQDQFGGGEKLFF
TRBV5-1	TRBJ1-3	TRBD1	NA	TGCGCCAGCAGCTTGGGACAGGGGGGCGGAAACACCATATATTTT	CASSLGQGGGNTIYF
TRBV2	TRBJ1-2	TRBD1	few	TGTGCCAGCACCCCGGACACAGGGGTCTATGGCTACACCTTC	CASTPDTGVYGYTF
TRBV9	TRBJ2-5	TRBD2	NA	TGTGCCAGCAGCGTAGGGCTAGCGGGAGGGGCTCGAGAGACCCAGTACTTC	CASSVGLAGGARETQYF
TRBV19	TRBJ2-1	NA	NA	TGTGCCAGTAGCCCTGGTACTATTCCGGGACTCACGGATGAGCAGTTCTTC	CASSPGTIPGLTDEQFF
TRBV4-1	TRBJ2-7	TRBD1	few	TGCGCCAGCAGCCAAGAGCCGGGACAGGGCAAATACGAGCAGTACTTC	CASSQEPGQGKYEQYF
TRBV6-5	TRBJ2-2	TRBD1	NA	TGTGCCAGCAGTTCGGACAGGCCGAACACCGGGGAGCTGTTTTTT	CASSSDRPNTGELFF
TRBV30	TRBJ2-7	TRBD1	NA	TGTGCCTGGAGTTTAAAGGACAGGCTTGTCTCCTACGAGCAGTACTTC	CAWSLKDRLVSYEQYF
TRBV28	TRBJ1-2	NA	NA	TGTGCCAGCAGTTCTAATCACTATGGCTACACCTTC	CASSSNHYGYTF
TRBV3-1/TRBV3-2	TRBJ2-6	TRBD2	NA	TGTGCCAGCAGCCCCGGACTAGCGGGGACCTCTGGGGCCAACGTCCTGACTTTC	CASSPGLAGTSGANVLTF
TRBV3-1/TRBV3-2	TRBJ2-2	TRBD1	NA	TGTGCCAGCAGTCTCCGAGGCAGGGGGCAGACCGGGGAGCTGTTTTTT	CASSLRGRGQTGELFF
TRBV6-1	TRBJ2-5	TRBD2	NA	TGTGCCAGCAGTGAATGGTTGCTAGCGGGAAACCAAGAGACCCAGTACTTC	CASSEWLLAGNQETQYF
TRBV18	TRBJ2-5	NA	once	TGTGCCAGCTCACCTTGGGACACCCACCAAGAGACCCAGTACTTC	CASSPWDTHQETQYF
TRBV12-3/TRBV12-4	TRBJ2-2	NA	NA	TGTGCCAGCAGTTTAAGTCAGACCGGGGAGCTGTTTTTT	CASSLSQTGELFF
TRBV5-1	TRBJ1-2	NA	NA	TGCGCCAGCAGCTTGGCTGTGGATAGCGGCTACACCTTC	CASSLAVDSGYTF
TRBV5-1	TRBJ1-2	NA	NA	TGCGCCAGCAGCTTTGGGGGCGGTGGCTACACCTTC	CASSFGGGGYTF
TRBV11-2	TRBJ2-7	NA	NA	TGTGCCAGCAGACCTACTGCATCGGACGAGCAGTACTTC	CASRPTASDEQYF
TRBV5-4	TRBJ2-7	TRBD2	NA	TGTGCCAGCAGCATCGAGCGGGAGCCCTCCTACGAGCAGTACTTC	CASSIEREPSYEQYF
TRBV28	TRBJ2-2	TRBD2	NA	TGTGCCAGCAGGCTTAGCGGGAGAAACACCGGGGAGCTGTTTTTT	CASRLSGRNTGELFF
TRBV4-2	TRBJ1-5	TRBD1	NA	TGTGCCAGCAGCCAACACGGACAGGGACAAATTGGCAATCAGCCCCAGCATTTT	CASSQHGQGQIGNQPQHF
TRBV6-4	TRBJ2-3	TRBD1	few	TGTGCCAGCAGTGCTAGGGGGCGAGGAGATACGCAGTATTTT	CASSARGRGDTQYF
TRBV6-5	TRBJ2-7	TRBD1	NA	TGTGCCAGCAGTCGAGGACAGGGGTACTACGAGCAGTACTTC	CASSRGQGYYEQYF
TRBV6-2/TRBV6-3	TRBJ2-7	NA	few	TGTGCCAGCAGTTACCCGGGGTACGAGCAGTACTTC	CASSYPGYEQYF
TRBV5-5	TRBJ2-3	NA	NA	TGTGCCAGCAGCTTGGGGTCAGCGGAAGATACGCAGTATTTT	CASSLGSAEDTQYF
TRBV2	TRBJ2-7	TRBD2	NA	TGTGCCAGCAGAGGGACTAGCTCGGCCGAGCAGTACTTC	CASRGTSSAEQYF